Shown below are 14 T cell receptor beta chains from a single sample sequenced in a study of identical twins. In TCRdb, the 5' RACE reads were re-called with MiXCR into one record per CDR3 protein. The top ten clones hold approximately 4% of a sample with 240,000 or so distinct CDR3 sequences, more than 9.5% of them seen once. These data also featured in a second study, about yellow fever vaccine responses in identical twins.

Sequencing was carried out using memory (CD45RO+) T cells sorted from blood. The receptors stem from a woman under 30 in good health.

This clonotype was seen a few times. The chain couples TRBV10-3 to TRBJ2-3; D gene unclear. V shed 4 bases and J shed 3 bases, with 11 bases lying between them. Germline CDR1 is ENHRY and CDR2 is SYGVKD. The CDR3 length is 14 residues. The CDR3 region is CAISGAAQTDTQYF. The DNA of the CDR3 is TGTGCCATCAGTGGGGCAGCCCAAACAGATACGCAGTATTTT.

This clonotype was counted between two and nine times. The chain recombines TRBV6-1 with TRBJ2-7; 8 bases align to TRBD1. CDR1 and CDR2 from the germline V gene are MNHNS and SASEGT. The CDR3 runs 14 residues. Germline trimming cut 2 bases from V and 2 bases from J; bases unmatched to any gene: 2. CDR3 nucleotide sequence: TGTGCCAGCAGTGAACAGGGGGCGGCCTACGAGCAGTACTTC. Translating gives CASSEQGAAYEQYF.

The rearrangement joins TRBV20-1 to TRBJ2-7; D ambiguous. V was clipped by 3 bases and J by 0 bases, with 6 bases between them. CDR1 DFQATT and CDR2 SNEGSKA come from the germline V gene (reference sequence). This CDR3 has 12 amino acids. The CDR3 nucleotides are TGCAGTGCTAGGGCCCACTCCTACGAGCAGTACTTC. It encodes CSARAHSYEQYF.

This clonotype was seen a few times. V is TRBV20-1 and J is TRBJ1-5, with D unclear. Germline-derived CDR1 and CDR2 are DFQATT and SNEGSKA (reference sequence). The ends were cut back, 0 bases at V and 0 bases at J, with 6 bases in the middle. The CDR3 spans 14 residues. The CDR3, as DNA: TGCAGTGCTAGAGACTGGAATAGCAATCAGCCCCAGCATTTT. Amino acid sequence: CSARDWNSNQPQHF.

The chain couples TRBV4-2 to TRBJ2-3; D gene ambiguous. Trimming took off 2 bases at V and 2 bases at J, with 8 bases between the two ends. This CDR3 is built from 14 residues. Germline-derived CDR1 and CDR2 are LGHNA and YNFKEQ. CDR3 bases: TGTGCCAGCAGCCAAACCAGCCCCACAGATACGCAGTATTTT. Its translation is CASSQTSPTDTQYF.

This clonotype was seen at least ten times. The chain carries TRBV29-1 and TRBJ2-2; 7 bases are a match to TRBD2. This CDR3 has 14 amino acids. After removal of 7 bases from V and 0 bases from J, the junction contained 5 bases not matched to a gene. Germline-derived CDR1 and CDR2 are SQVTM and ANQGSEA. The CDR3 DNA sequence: TGCAGCGCCCGGGGACTAACGAACACCGGGGAGCTGTTTTTT. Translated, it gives CSARGLTNTGELFF.

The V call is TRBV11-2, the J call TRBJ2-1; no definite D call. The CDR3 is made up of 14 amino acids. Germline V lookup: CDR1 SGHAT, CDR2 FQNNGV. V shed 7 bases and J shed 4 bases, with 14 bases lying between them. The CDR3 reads CASTRPGAYNEQFF. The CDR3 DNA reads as TGTGCCAGCACCCGACCAGGAGCTTACAATGAGCAGTTCTTC.

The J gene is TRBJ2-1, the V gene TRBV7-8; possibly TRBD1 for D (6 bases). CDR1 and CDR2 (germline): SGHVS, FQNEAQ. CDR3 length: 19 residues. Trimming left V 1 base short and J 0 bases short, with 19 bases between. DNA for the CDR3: TGTGCCAGCAGCTTAGTGGGGGCGCCGTTTCGTGGCTCCTACAATGAGCAGTTCTTC. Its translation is CASSLVGAPFRGSYNEQFF.

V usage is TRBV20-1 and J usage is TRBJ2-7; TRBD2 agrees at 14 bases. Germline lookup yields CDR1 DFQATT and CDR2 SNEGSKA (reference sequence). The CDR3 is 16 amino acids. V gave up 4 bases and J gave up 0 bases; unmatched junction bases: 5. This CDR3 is CSAIRTSGGYSYEQYF. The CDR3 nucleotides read TGCAGTGCTATAAGGACTAGCGGGGGGTACTCCTACGAGCAGTACTTC.

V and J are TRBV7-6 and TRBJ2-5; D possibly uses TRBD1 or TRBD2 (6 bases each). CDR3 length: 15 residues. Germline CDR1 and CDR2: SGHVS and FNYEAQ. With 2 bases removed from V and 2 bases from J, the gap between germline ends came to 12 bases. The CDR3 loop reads CASSLMGGLQETQYF. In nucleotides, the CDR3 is TGTGCCAGCAGCTTAATGGGGGGCCTACAAGAGACCCAGTACTTC. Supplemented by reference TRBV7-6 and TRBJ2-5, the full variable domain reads GAGVSQSPRYKVTKRGQDVALRCDPISGHVSLYWYRQALGQGPEFLTYFNYEAQQDKSGLPNDRFSAERPEGSISTLTIQRTEQRDSAMYRCASSLMGGLQETQYFGPGTRLLVL.

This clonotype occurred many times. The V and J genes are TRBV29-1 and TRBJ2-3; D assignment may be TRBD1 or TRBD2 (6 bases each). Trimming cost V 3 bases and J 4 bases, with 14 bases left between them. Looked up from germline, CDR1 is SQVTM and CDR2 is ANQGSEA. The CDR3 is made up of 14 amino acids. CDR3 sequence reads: CSVEGGHGADTQYF. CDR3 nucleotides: TGCAGCGTTGAGGGGGGACATGGGGCAGATACGCAGTATTTT.

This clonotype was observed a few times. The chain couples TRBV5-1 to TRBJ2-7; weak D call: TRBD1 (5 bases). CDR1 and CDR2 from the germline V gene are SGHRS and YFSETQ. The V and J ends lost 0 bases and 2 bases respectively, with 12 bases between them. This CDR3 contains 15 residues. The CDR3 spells CASSLDADKTYEQYF. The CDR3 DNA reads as TGCGCCAGCAGCTTGGACGCGGACAAGACCTACGAGCAGTACTTC.

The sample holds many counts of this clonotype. The CDR3 DNA reads as TGTGCCACCAGTCCCGGTGGGTCTAGCACAGATACGCAGTATTTT. As protein: CATSPGGSSTDTQYF. This sequence joins TRBV15 and TRBJ2-3; the D is unclear. Trimming removed 6 bases at V and 0 bases at J, with 13 bases between. Germline CDR1 reads LNHNV; CDR2 reads YYDKDF (reference sequence). There are 15 residues in the CDR3. The complete variable domain, with remaining parts taken from reference TRBV15 and TRBJ2-3, reads DAMVIQNPRYQVTQFGKPVTLSCSQTLNHNVMYWYQQKSSQAPKLLFHYYDKDFNNEADTPDNFQSRRPNTSFCFLDIRSPGLGDTAMYLCATSPGGSSTDTQYFGPGTRLTVL.

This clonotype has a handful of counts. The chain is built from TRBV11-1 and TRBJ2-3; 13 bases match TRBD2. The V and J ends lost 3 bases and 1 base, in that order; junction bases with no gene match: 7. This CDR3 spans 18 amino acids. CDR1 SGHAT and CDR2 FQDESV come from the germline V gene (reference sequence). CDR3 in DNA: TGTGCCAGCAGCTTTACTAGCGGGGGGGCCCGAGGCACAGATACGCAGTATTTT. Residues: CASSFTSGGARGTDTQYF.